A single sample is the source of the 30 T cell receptor beta chains below, sequenced in a study of blood T cell repertoires in COVID-19. Repertoires were generated with immunoSEQ multiplex PCR, while TCRdb's copy carries only in-frame clones and drops some. The sample yields under 300,000 clones, roughly 88% seen once. Sequencing was carried out using PBMCs or T cells enriched from blood (not recorded which). These receptors all stem from a woman younger than 45 who had recovered from COVID-19.

The genes are TRBV18 and TRBJ2-7; TRBD1 might be the D (7 bases). The germline CDR1 and CDR2 sequences are KGHSH and LQKENI. The CDR3 length is 11 residues. V lost 6 bases to trimming and J lost 6 bases, with 9 bases between them. CDR3 protein: CASSQGGEQYF. The DNA of the CDR3 is TGTGCCAGCTCCCAGGGGGGCGAGCAGTACTTC.

The genes are TRBV9 and TRBJ1-1; tentative D call: TRBD1 (6 bases). Germline V gene data show CDR1 as SGDLS and CDR2 as YYNGEE. The CDR3 loop spans 15 amino acids. Trimming took off 4 bases at V and 2 bases at J, with 15 bases between the two ends. The CDR3 nucleotides read TGTGCCAGCAGCTTAAACAGGGACCTTAACACTGAAGCTTTCTTT. Translating gives CASSLNRDLNTEAFF.

CDR3 sequence (DNA): TGTGCCAGTAGTATGACAAGTTATAGCAATCAGCCCCAGCATTTT. Translation: CASSMTSYSNQPQHF. The chain has TRBV19 and TRBJ1-5; D remains unclear. This CDR3 is 15 amino acids long. The V gene lost 3 bases and the J gene lost 0 bases, with 9 bases spanning the gap. Germline CDR1 reads LNHDA; CDR2 reads SQIVND (reference sequence).

This chain uses TRBV3-1 (or the pseudogene TRBV3-2) with TRBJ2-7; 11 nucleotides line up with TRBD2. This CDR3 is built from 16 residues. Trimming removed 4 bases from V and 2 bases from J; junction bases left unmatched: 7. Germline assignment: CDR1 LGHDT and CDR2 YNNKEL (reference sequence). The CDR3 nucleotides read TGTGCCAGCAGCCGCCAAGGGACTAGCGGTCCCTACGAGCAGTACTTC. Its protein is CASSRQGTSGPYEQYF.

In its sample, this clone was seen once. The chain joins TRBV7-3 to TRBJ2-1; 7 bases align to TRBD1. The CDR3 loop spans 16 amino acids. Losses at the gene ends were 2 bases for V and 4 bases for J; bases not matched to a gene: 8. Germline V lookup: CDR1 SGHTA, CDR2 FQGTGA. CDR3 region: CASSLSGRQGYNEQFF. Here the CDR3 DNA reads TGTGCCAGCAGCTTATCGGGTCGACAGGGTTACAATGAGCAGTTCTTC. Variable domain in full (rest from reference TRBV7-3 and TRBJ2-1): GAGVSQTPSNKVTEKGKYVELRCDPISGHTALYWYRQSLGQGPEFLIYFQGTGAADDSGLPNDRFFAVRPEGSVSTLKIQRTERGDSAVYLCASSLSGRQGYNEQFFGPGTRLTVL.

The chain has TRBV19 and TRBJ1-6; D remains ambiguous. The V gene's germline CDR1 is LNHDA and CDR2 SQIVND (reference sequence). The length of the CDR3 is 14 residues. V lost 7 bases and J lost 6, with 13 bases in between. The CDR3 DNA sequence: TGTGCCAGTAACGAGGAGTTTCTTAATTCACCCCTCCACTTT. It encodes CASNEEFLNSPLHF. Complete variable domain (other parts from reference TRBV19 and TRBJ1-6): DGGITQSPKYLFRKEGQNVTLSCEQNLNHDAMYWYRQDPGQGLRLIYYSQIVNDFQKGDIAEGYSVSREKKESFPLTVTSAQKNPTAFYLCASNEEFLNSPLHFGNGTRLTVT.

The V gene is TRBV28, the J gene TRBJ2-5; weak D call: TRBD2 (6 bases). The length of the CDR3 is 15 residues. In germline, CDR1 is MDHEN, CDR2 SYDVKM. V lost 5 bases and J 1 base, leaving 14 bases between the germline ends. The CDR3 loop reads CASSPRGYPQETQYF. DNA of the CDR3: TGTGCCAGCAGTCCGCGGGGCTATCCCCAAGAGACCCAGTACTTC.

This chain uses TRBV9 with TRBJ1-6, with 9 bases aligning to TRBD1. The CDR3 has 15 residues. J lost 15 bases, V lost 3 bases, and 13 bases had no gene match. Germline CDR1 and CDR2: SGDLS and YYNGEE. The CDR3 coding sequence is TGTGCCAGCAGCGGTGGACAGGGGTCAATTCTGTTCCTCCACTTT. Residues: CASSGGQGSILFLHF. Using reference TRBV9 and TRBJ1-6 for the parts outside the CDR3, the full variable domain is DSGVTQTPKHLITATGQRVTLRCSPRSGDLSVYWYQQSLDQGLQFLIQYYNGEERAKGNILERFSAQQFPDLHSELNLSSLELGDSALYFCASSGGQGSILFLHFGNGTRLTVT.

The V call is TRBV27, the J call TRBJ2-7; 14 positions agree with TRBD2. V was pared by 5 bases and J by 2 bases, with 2 bases of the junction left unmatched. Germline V gives CDR1 MNHEY, CDR2 SMNVEV (reference sequence). The CDR3 contains 15 residues. CDR3 DNA: TGTGCCAGCAGTGCGACTAGCGGGGGGGCCTACGAGCAGTACTTC. Protein product: CASSATSGGAYEQYF.

The chain employs TRBV9 and TRBJ1-2; TRBD1 matches 9 bases. V lost 2 bases, J lost 2 bases, and 16 bases stayed unmatched. This CDR3 contains 19 residues. CDR1 is SGDLS, CDR2 YYNGEE, per germline. For the CDR3, the DNA is TGTGCCAGCAGCGTCAGAGGCTCCGTGGGACAGGGATTAAACTATGGCTACACCTTC. Translating it yields CASSVRGSVGQGLNYGYTF.

This chain uses TRBV27 with TRBJ1-5, with 8 bases identical to TRBD1. The V gene's germline CDR1 is MNHEY and CDR2 SMNVEV (reference sequence). With V trimmed by 6 bases and J by 4 bases, 8 bases remained unmatched. The CDR3 contains 15 residues. The CDR3 nucleotides are TGTGCCAGCAGCCTGATACAGGGGGGGAATCAGCCCCAGCATTTT. This sequence encodes CASSLIQGGNQPQHF.

The gene calls are TRBV6-5 and TRBJ1-5, with 7 bases identical to TRBD1. This CDR3 is 14 amino acids long. The V and J ends lost 3 bases and 5 bases, in that order; junction bases with no gene match: 4. Germline V gene lookup returns CDR1 MNHEY and CDR2 SVGAGI. This chain's CDR3 is CASSYDRAYQPQHF. In nucleotides, the CDR3 is TGTGCCAGCAGTTATGACAGGGCCTATCAGCCCCAGCATTTT.

V usage is TRBV11-3 and J usage is TRBJ2-2; tentatively, D is TRBD2 (6 bases). V gave up 5 bases and J gave up 3 bases, with 16 bases separating them. Germline lookup yields CDR1 SGHNT and CDR2 YENEEA. The CDR3 length is 16 residues. CDR3 residues: CASSPRLGGYTGELFF. In DNA form, the CDR3 reads TGTGCCAGCAGCCCCAGGCTGGGGGGATACACCGGGGAGCTGTTTTTT. The full variable domain, in which reference TRBV11-3 and TRBJ2-2 provide the parts outside the CDR3, is EAGVVQSPRYKIIEKKQPVAFWCNPISGHNTLYWYLQNLGQGPELLIRYENEEAVDDSQLPKDRFSAERLKGVDSTLKIQPAELGDSAVYLCASSPRLGGYTGELFFGEGSRLTVL.

The chain recombines TRBV5-1 with TRBJ1-4, with D possibly matching TRBD1 (6 bases). Germline lookup yields CDR1 SGHRS and CDR2 YFSETQ. Trimming shortened V by 4 bases and J by 3 bases, and 22 bases separated the two germline ends. The CDR3 is 18 residues long. Here the CDR3 DNA reads TGCGCCAGCAGCCTAACCTCCGGGACAAACGCGCCTAATGAAAAACTGTTTTTT. Protein: CASSLTSGTNAPNEKLFF.

The chain is built from TRBV7-9 and TRBJ2-4; 7 bases are shared with TRBD2. V shed 5 bases, J shed 8 bases, and the junction held 12 bases outside the gene matches. Per the germline V gene, CDR1 is SEHNR and CDR2 is FQNEAQ (reference sequence). The CDR3 is 15 amino acids. The CDR3 loop reads CASSLRLAATDIQYF. The CDR3, as DNA: TGTGCCAGCAGCCTAAGGCTAGCGGCCACGGACATTCAGTACTTC. Full variable domain (rest looked up from reference TRBV7-9 and TRBJ2-4): DTGVSQNPRHKITKRGQNVTFRCDPISEHNRLYWYRQTLGQGPEFLTYFQNEAQLEKSRLLSDRFSAERPKGSFSTLEIQRTEQGDSAMYLCASSLRLAATDIQYFGAGTRLSVL.

This clone was recorded only once. The chain joins TRBV7-2 to TRBJ1-1; D may be TRBD1 (5 bases). The germline CDR1 and CDR2 sequences are SGHTA and FQGNSA. This CDR3 region has 14 residues. With 5 bases removed from V and 0 bases from J, the gap between germline ends came to 10 bases. The CDR3 region has the DNA TGTGCCAGCAGCCGGGAGGGGTTGAACACTGAAGCTTTCTTT. This translates into CASSREGLNTEAFF.

V usage is TRBV12-5 and J usage is TRBJ2-5; TRBD2 matches at 7 bases. Per the germline V gene, CDR1 is LGHNT and CDR2 is FRNRAP. The CDR3 length is 15 residues. V lost 8 bases to trimming and J lost 2 bases; unmatched junction nucleotides: 11. CDR3 sequence reads: CASSRGGGSQETQYF. DNA of the CDR3: TGTGCTAGTAGTCGTGGGGGGGGAAGTCAAGAGACCCAGTACTTC.

This clone was counted a few times. This specimen includes other DNA sequences encoding the same CDR3. The V and J genes are TRBV18 and TRBJ2-5, with 9 bases that match TRBD1. The germline V gene encodes CDR1 KGHSH and CDR2 LQKENI. The CDR3 sequence is 15 residues long. V dropped 3 bases and J dropped 1; count of bases not matched to a gene: 3. This chain's CDR3 is CASSPLQGAQETQYF. In DNA, the CDR3 is TGTGCCAGCTCACCCTTACAGGGGGCCCAAGAGACCCAGTACTTC.

The genes are TRBV28 and TRBJ2-1, with a possible D match to TRBD2 (6 bases). CDR3 length: 11 residues. The germline CDR1 and CDR2 sequences are MDHEN and SYDVKM. V was trimmed by 8 bases and J by 10 bases, leaving 12 bases between them. CDR3 nucleotide sequence: TGTGCCAGCGGAAGGCGGGAAGAGCAGTTCTTC. Translation gives CASGRREEQFF.

This clone was seen ten or more times. This sequence joins TRBV5-6 and TRBJ2-1, with 11 positions matching TRBD2. The CDR3 has 16 residues. V shed 1 base and J 8 bases; nucleotides not matched to a gene: 8. CDR1 and CDR2 from the germline V gene are SGHDT and YYEEEE. The CDR3 loop is CASSLRGSGRAHEQFF. The CDR3 region has the DNA TGTGCCAGCAGCTTGCGTGGTAGCGGGAGGGCACATGAGCAGTTCTTC. Full variable domain (rest looked up from reference TRBV5-6 and TRBJ2-1): DAGVTQSPTHLIKTRGQQVTLRCSPKSGHDTVSWYQQALGQGPQFIFQYYEEEERQRGNFPDRFSGHQFPNYSSELNVNALLLGDSALYLCASSLRGSGRAHEQFFGPGTRLTVL.

Only one count was recorded for this clone. The V gene is TRBV28, the J gene TRBJ1-5; 7 bases are shared with TRBD1. Germline V gives CDR1 MDHEN, CDR2 SYDVKM. The CDR3 is made up of 14 amino acids. Germline trimming cut 6 bases from V and 5 bases from J; bases unmatched to any gene: 7. CDR3 coding DNA: TGTGCCAGCAGAGCCGACAGGGTCCATCAGCCCCAGCATTTT. Amino acid sequence: CASRADRVHQPQHF. The full variable domain, its missing parts supplied by reference TRBV28 and TRBJ1-5, is DVKVTQSSRYLVKRTGEKVFLECVQDMDHENMFWYRQDPGLGLRLIYFSYDVKMKEKGDIPEGYSVSREKKERFSLILESASTNQTSMYLCASRADRVHQPQHFGDGTRLSIL.

The chain has TRBV21-1 and TRBJ1-6; the table's D call TRBD1 went unverified against the DNA. TRBV21-1 is a pseudogene segment. CDR3 length equals 17 residues. The CDR3 DNA reads TGTGCCAGCAGCACCCCCCTTCAGTCCCATTCCAATTCACCCCTCCACTTT. It is translated as CASSTPLQSHSNSPLHF.

The V and J genes are TRBV7-6 and TRBJ2-5, with 9 bases aligning to TRBD2. With 4 bases clipped from V and 3 bases from J, the junction kept 6 bases outside the gene matches. This CDR3 contains 15 residues. Germline loops: CDR1 SGHVS, CDR2 FNYEAQ. The CDR3 here is CASSYLAGPKETQYF. The DNA for the CDR3 is TGTGCCAGCAGCTACCTAGCGGGACCGAAAGAGACCCAGTACTTC. The whole variable domain, filled in from reference TRBV7-6 and TRBJ2-5, reads GAGVSQSPRYKVTKRGQDVALRCDPISGHVSLYWYRQALGQGPEFLTYFNYEAQQDKSGLPNDRFSAERPEGSISTLTIQRTEQRDSAMYRCASSYLAGPKETQYFGPGTRLLVL.

V and J are TRBV19 and TRBJ2-3, with a weak D call TRBD1 (6 bases). Germline V gene sequence: CDR1 LNHDA, CDR2 SQIVND (reference sequence). The V end lost 5 bases, the J end lost 1 base, and 13 bases lay between the germline ends. This CDR3 spans 15 amino acids. The CDR3, as DNA: TGTGCCAGTAGTCCGAGGGGGTCCCGCACAGATACGCAGTATTTT. This translates into CASSPRGSRTDTQYF.

The rearrangement joins TRBV25-1 to TRBJ1-2; possibly TRBD1 for D (6 bases). The CDR3 covers 13 residues. V shed 3 bases and J shed 3 bases, with 8 bases lying between them. Germline V gene lookup returns CDR1 MGHDK and CDR2 SYGVNS. In nucleotides, the CDR3 is TGTGCCAGCAGTGAGGCAGGGGACTATGGCTACACCTTC. Translation gives CASSEAGDYGYTF.

The table lists this clone with a count of one. The rearrangement links TRBV6-1 to TRBJ1-3, with TRBD1 identical over 12 bases. This CDR3 is 17 amino acids long. In germline, CDR1 is MNHNS, CDR2 SASEGT. J gave up 3 bases and V 4 bases, and 7 bases lay outside the gene matches. The CDR3 protein is CASSVPGQGARGNTIYF. The CDR3 coding sequence is TGTGCCAGCAGTGTCCCGGGACAGGGGGCGCGTGGAAACACCATATATTTT.

This rearrangement joins TRBV6-5 to TRBJ2-1, with a weak D call TRBD2 (6 bases). CDR3 length equals 16 residues. Trimming took off 3 bases at V and 8 bases at J, with 20 bases between the two ends. Germline lookup yields CDR1 MNHEY and CDR2 SVGAGI. The CDR3 DNA follows: TGTGCCAGCAGTTATTACCCCGGGACTGCTAAGGATGAGCAGTTCTTC. Translated: CASSYYPGTAKDEQFF.

V and J are TRBV29-1 and TRBJ1-5; TRBD1 matches at 8 bases. Trimming took 7 bases from V and 7 from J; bases not matched to a gene: 9. The V gene's germline CDR1 is SQVTM and CDR2 ANQGSEA. The CDR3 extends over 13 amino acids. The CDR3 DNA sequence: TGCAGCGCAACAGGGGGATGGGGACAGCCCCAGCATTTT. Encoded protein: CSATGGWGQPQHF.

The gene calls are TRBV7-9 and TRBJ2-7, with a weak D call TRBD2 (7 bases). Germline values: CDR1 SEHNR, CDR2 FQNEAQ (reference sequence). The CDR3 consists of 15 residues. V gave up 5 bases and J gave up 3 bases, with 17 bases separating them. As DNA, the CDR3 is TGTGCCAGCAGCCCTGGGGGGGCTGTCCTCTACGAGCAGTACTTC. This encodes CASSPGGAVLYEQYF.

This chain links TRBV11-2 with TRBJ2-7, with TRBD2 identical over 10 bases. Germline V lookup: CDR1 SGHAT, CDR2 FQNNGV. Unmatched junction bases numbered 7, after V lost 3 bases and J lost 2 bases. The CDR3 length is 16 residues. The CDR3 is CASSFRLAGRPYEQYF. CDR3 nucleotides: TGTGCCAGCAGCTTTCGACTAGCGGGTCGCCCCTACGAGCAGTACTTC.